One sample yielded the 28 T cell receptor beta chains listed below, sequenced in a study of T-cell reconstitution after alpha-beta-depleted transplantation in children. For TCRbeta, the library was prepared with unique molecular identifiers. One entry per CDR3 protein results from TCRdb running MiXCR on the PCR reads. The sample holds over 550,000 distinct CDR3 sequences, 10% to 13% seen once. Sequencing used PBMCs from the stem cell graft donor, obtained from the stem cell graft. Receptor source: a human donor who donated a stem cell graft to a child with acute myeloid leukemia.

Concerning this clonotype itself: This likely comes from a read error, as the CDR3 has no conserved phenylalanine or tryptophan at its end. V and J are TRBV29-1 and TRBJ1-4, with D unresolved. Looked up from germline, CDR1 is SQVTM and CDR2 is ANQGSEA. With 3 bases removed from V and 6 bases from J, the gap between germline ends came to 8 bases. The CDR3 spans 12 residues. CDR3 amino acids: CSVDGPDEKLFY. CDR3 bases: TGCAGCGTTGACGGACCGGATGAAAAACTGTTTTAT.

The J gene is TRBJ2-5, the V gene TRBV2; D is unclear. The germline CDR1 and CDR2 sequences are SNHLY and FYNNEI. Trimming shortened V by 4 bases and J by 4 bases, and 16 bases separated the two germline ends. This CDR3 contains 15 residues. The CDR3, as DNA: TGTGCCAGCAGTGGTGTTCGGGCCCCCGGAGAGACCCAGTACTTC. This translates into CASSGVRAPGETQYF. Together with reference TRBV2 and TRBJ2-5, the CDR3 gives the full variable domain: EPEVTQTPSHQVTQMGQEVILRCVPISNHLYFYWYRQILGQKVEFLVSFYNNEISEKSEIFDDQFSVERPDGSNFTLKIRSTKLEDSAMYFCASSGVRAPGETQYFGPGTRLLVL.

The rearrangement uses TRBV29-1 and TRBJ2-7; tentatively, D is TRBD1 (7 bases). V lost 3 bases to trimming and J lost 4 bases, with 13 bases between them. The V gene's germline CDR1 is SQVTM and CDR2 ANQGSEA. The CDR3 loop spans 13 amino acids. CDR3 DNA: TGCAGCGTTGATGGTCAGGGGGGATACGAGCAGTACTTC. This encodes CSVDGQGGYEQYF.

This clonotype was picked up many times. The rearrangement joins TRBV20-1 to TRBJ2-1; D is perhaps TRBD1 (6 bases). Per the germline V gene, CDR1 is DFQATT and CDR2 is SNEGSKA (reference sequence). V was trimmed by 4 bases and J by 4 bases, leaving 17 bases between them. The CDR3 contains 15 residues. CDR3 nucleotides: TGCAGTGCTAATTTTGTCGGGACACCGTACAATGAGCAGTTCTTC. This gives the protein CSANFVGTPYNEQFF.

V is TRBV7-2 and J is TRBJ2-2; D unresolved. The length of the CDR3 is 16 residues. V was clipped by 4 bases and J by 6 bases, with 18 bases between them. CDR1 and CDR2 (germline): SGHTA, FQGNSA. The CDR3: CASSSQSVFNAGELFF. Here the CDR3 DNA reads TGTGCCAGCAGCTCGCAGTCCGTTTTTAACGCCGGGGAGCTGTTTTTT.

This clonotype was picked up many times. The rearrangement uses TRBV10-3 and TRBJ2-1; TRBD2 aligns across 10 bases. Per the germline V gene, CDR1 is ENHRY and CDR2 is SYGVKD. The CDR3 has 17 amino acids. The V and J ends lost 6 bases and 0 bases, in that order; junction bases with no gene match: 8. CDR3 in DNA: TGTGCCATCAGGGGAGCGGGGGGGCTCAGCTCCTACAATGAGCAGTTCTTC. Its translation is CAIRGAGGLSSYNEQFF.

This clonotype appeared a few times. V usage is TRBV12-3 or TRBV12-4 and J usage is TRBJ1-1, with a tentative D call TRBD1 (5 bases). The CDR3 runs 14 residues. V was pared by 7 bases and J by 4 bases, with 16 bases between. The DNA of the CDR3 is TGTGCCAGCAATAAACAGAGCCAGGGCACTGAAGCTTTCTTT. Its protein product is CASNKQSQGTEAFF.

This clonotype was recorded a few times. J is TRBJ2-6 and V is TRBV6-2 or TRBV6-3, with 15 bases identical to TRBD2. The CDR3 has 19 residues. Germline CDR1 is MNHEY and CDR2 is SVGEGT. With 2 bases clipped from V and 1 base from J, the junction kept 3 bases outside the gene matches. CDR3 DNA: TGTGCCAGCAGTTACCCCGGACTAGCGGGAGGGTCTGGGGCCAACGTCCTGACTTTC. The encoded protein is CASSYPGLAGGSGANVLTF.

This chain uses TRBV5-6 with TRBJ2-7; the match to TRBD2 covers 14 bases. Germline CDR1 SGHDT, CDR2 YYEEEE. CDR3 length: 16 residues. After removal of 4 bases from V and 6 bases from J, the junction contained 9 bases not matched to a gene. CDR3 residues: CASSISGTSGRVEQYF. The CDR3 coding sequence is TGTGCCAGCAGCATCTCCGGGACTAGCGGGAGAGTCGAGCAGTACTTC.

The chain recombines TRBV7-9 with TRBJ2-7; D remains unclear. Trimming stripped 1 base from V and 5 bases from J, with 12 bases between. Per germline, CDR1 SEHNR and CDR2 FQNEAQ (reference sequence). The CDR3 is 14 amino acids. CDR3 in amino acids: CASSLGTPLDEQYF. The CDR3 DNA sequence: TGTGCCAGCAGCTTAGGGACCCCGTTAGACGAGCAGTACTTC.

The table lists this clonotype with many counts. The V and J genes are TRBV6-5 and TRBJ2-4; a weak D match, TRBD2 (5 bases). This CDR3 spans 16 amino acids. Germline CDR1 reads MNHEY; CDR2 reads SVGAGI. The germline V and J ends were trimmed by 4 bases and 5 bases, with 18 bases remaining between them. CDR3 in DNA: TGTGCCAGCAGTTCCATAGGACTCAAGATCCAAAACATTCAGTACTTC. It translates to CASSSIGLKIQNIQYF.

This clonotype has ten or more counts. This chain joins TRBV7-2 and TRBJ2-7, with 12 nucleotides matching TRBD2. The CDR3 consists of 16 residues. Germline loops: CDR1 SGHTA, CDR2 FQGNSA. Trimming cost V 1 base and J 4 bases; bases outside gene matches: 5. DNA of the CDR3: TGTGCCAGCAGCTTAGTGACTAGCGGGAGCGGGTACGAGCAGTACTTC. Translating it yields CASSLVTSGSGYEQYF.

V is TRBV28 and J is TRBJ2-5; 9 positions match TRBD2. This CDR3 has 15 amino acids. V shed 5 bases and J 5 bases; nucleotides not matched to a gene: 9. The germline V gene encodes CDR1 MDHEN and CDR2 SYDVKM. CDR3 nucleotide sequence: TGTGCCAGCAGTACCACAGCGGGAGGCGGGGAGACCCAGTACTTC. Encoded protein: CASSTTAGGGETQYF.

Notes on this clonotype: Given a much more abundant clone one base away, this may be a read error. The conserved phenylalanine or tryptophan normally closing the CDR3 is absent here, so this likely arose from a read error. The genes are TRBV28 and TRBJ1-1, with 9 bases identical to TRBD1. CDR1 and CDR2 (germline): MDHEN, SYDVKM. This CDR3 is built from 14 residues. Trimming removed 7 bases from V and 4 bases from J; junction bases left unmatched: 7. The DNA for the CDR3 is TGTGCCAGCACCGGGGACAGGGATCGCACTGAAGCTTTCTCT. Protein sequence: CASTGDRDRTEAFS.

This clonotype showed up just once. A read error is possible here, since a much larger clone lies one base away. The V call is TRBV20-1, the J call TRBJ2-2, with D tentatively TRBD2 (5 bases). The germline gives CDR1 DFQATT, CDR2 SNEGSKA (reference sequence). This CDR3 is built from 16 residues. CDR3 region: CCARDLADLNTGELFF. In DNA form, the CDR3 reads TGCTGTGCTAGAGATCTAGCAGACTTGAACACCGGGGAGCTGTTTTTT.

This clonotype was seen at least ten times. The rearrangement links TRBV2 to TRBJ2-3, with a weak D call TRBD2 (6 bases). The CDR3 consists of 14 residues. Trimming cost V 8 bases and J 0 bases, with 12 bases left between them. Germline CDR1 reads SNHLY; CDR2 reads FYNNEI. CDR3 sequence: CASEGRGSTDTQYF. CDR3 DNA: TGTGCCAGCGAAGGGCGGGGTAGCACAGATACGCAGTATTTT.

This clonotype was counted many times. This chain connects TRBV7-9 to TRBJ1-6; unclear D gene. Germline V gene data show CDR1 as SEHNR and CDR2 as FQNEAQ (reference sequence). There are 16 residues in the CDR3. Trimming left V 0 bases short and J 7 bases short, with 13 bases between. CDR3: CASSLAGQVPNSPLHF. CDR3 sequence (DNA): TGTGCCAGCAGCTTAGCGGGTCAGGTCCCGAATTCACCCCTCCACTTT.

The rearrangement links TRBV20-1 to TRBJ1-5; 8 bases are shared with TRBD1. The CDR3 sequence is 13 residues long. V shed 8 bases and J 5 bases; nucleotides not matched to a gene: 8. Germline CDR1 DFQATT, CDR2 SNEGSKA (reference sequence). The CDR3: CSTLTGGDQPQHF. The CDR3 DNA is TGCAGTACCCTTACAGGGGGGGATCAGCCCCAGCATTTT.

The J gene is TRBJ2-3, the V gene TRBV7-2, with 13 bases that match TRBD2. J was trimmed by 2 bases and V by 5 bases; bases with no gene match: 7. The CDR3 covers 17 residues. CDR1 SGHTA and CDR2 FQGNSA come from the germline V gene. CDR3 sequence: CASSPIGLAGVTDTQYF. The DNA for the CDR3 is TGTGCCAGCAGCCCTATCGGACTAGCGGGAGTCACAGATACGCAGTATTTT.

This clonotype was found a few times. The V and J genes are TRBV12-3 or TRBV12-4 and TRBJ2-1, with 10 bases matching TRBD2. CDR3 length: 13 amino acids. Losses at the gene ends were 2 bases for V and 12 bases for J; bases not matched to a gene: 4. The CDR3 reads CASSLKREGRQFF. The DNA of the CDR3 is TGTGCCAGCAGTTTAAAGCGGGAGGGCCGGCAGTTCTTC.

In this sample, this clonotype turned up many times. The CDR3: CASRELTGGSYGYTF. The DNA of the CDR3 is TGTGCCAGCAGGGAGTTGACAGGGGGCAGCTATGGCTACACCTTC. The chain has TRBV28 and TRBJ1-2; TRBD1 matches at 10 bases. J was trimmed by 4 bases and V by 6 bases; bases with no gene match: 8. The CDR3 runs to 15 residues. CDR1 MDHEN and CDR2 SYDVKM come from the germline V gene.

A few counts support this clonotype. The chain links TRBV4-2 to TRBJ2-5; no reliable D call. The CDR3 loop spans 16 amino acids. Trimming removed 0 bases from V and 4 bases from J, with 15 bases in between. Germline values: CDR1 LGHNA, CDR2 YNFKEQ. The CDR3 coding sequence is TGTGCCAGCAGCCAAGATAGGCATTCATCGGGAGAGACCCAGTACTTC. Its translation is CASSQDRHSSGETQYF.

This clonotype was detected a few times. The DNA for the CDR3 is TGTGCCAGCAGGTCCGGGACAGCGCACAATGAGCAGTTCTTC. It codes for CASRSGTAHNEQFF. V gene TRBV12-3 or TRBV12-4 combines with J gene TRBJ2-1; TRBD1 agrees at 7 bases. The CDR3 runs 14 residues. The ends lost 6 bases at V and 5 bases at J; junction bases unmatched: 7.

This clonotype was seen at least ten times. V is TRBV25-1 and J is TRBJ2-7, with D tentatively TRBD1 (5 bases). Trimming removed 3 bases from V and 3 bases from J, with 21 bases in between. The V gene's germline CDR1 is MGHDK and CDR2 SYGVNS. The CDR3 loop spans 17 amino acids. The CDR3 region has the DNA TGTGCCAGCAGTGATAACCCCCTTGTCGGCCAGGGCTACGAGCAGTACTTC. Amino acids: CASSDNPLVGQGYEQYF.

This clonotype turned up a few times. The CDR3 loop reads CASSFSAGASPGELFF. The CDR3 bases are TGTGCCAGCAGTTTCTCAGCGGGAGCATCTCCCGGGGAGCTGTTTTTT. The chain has TRBV12-3 or TRBV12-4 and TRBJ2-2; TRBD2 aligns across 8 bases. CDR3 length: 16 residues. V shed 3 bases and J 6 bases; nucleotides not matched to a gene: 9.

In its sample, this clonotype was seen many times. This rearrangement joins TRBV12-3 or TRBV12-4 to TRBJ2-1; 10 nucleotides agree with TRBD2. Germline trimming cut 2 bases from V and 6 bases from J; bases unmatched to any gene: 1. This CDR3 has 14 residues. The CDR3 sequence is CASSLSSGSNEQFF. DNA of the CDR3: TGTGCCAGCAGTTTATCTAGCGGGAGCAATGAGCAGTTCTTC.

This clonotype was detected ten times or more. The chain has TRBV20-1 and TRBJ2-3; 11 nucleotides line up with TRBD2. Germline V gene lookup returns CDR1 DFQATT and CDR2 SNEGSKA (reference sequence). The CDR3 sequence is 17 residues long. V shed 0 bases, J shed 2 bases, and the junction held 7 bases outside the gene matches. CDR3 sequence (DNA): TGCAGTGCTAGAGATGATAGCGGGAGGGGTTACACAGATACGCAGTATTTT. Translated: CSARDDSGRGYTDTQYF.

V and J are TRBV20-1 and TRBJ2-7; TRBD1 matches 10 bases. CDR1 and CDR2 from the germline V gene are DFQATT and SNEGSKA (reference sequence). CDR3 length equals 15 residues. V was pared by 0 bases and J by 2 bases, with 4 bases of the junction left unmatched. DNA of the CDR3: TGCAGTGCTAGAGATCGGACAGGGGGAACCTACGAGCAGTACTTC. Protein: CSARDRTGGTYEQYF.